This T cell receptor beta chain stems from a study of cytomegalovirus exposure and HLA in healthy donors. Comments on this clone: Its matching antigen is unknown.

Study-level points and caveats: Judged likely to be a sequencing artifact was a cluster of highly shared sequence variants. Rarity marked most TCR sequences, yet some public TCRs occurred in many donors.

PCR primers comprised 60 Vbeta and 13 Jbeta primers. The method was immunoSEQ multiplex PCR; TCRdb's version includes in-frame clones alone and lacks a portion of them. Among 95,000 to 100,000 clones, 75% were seen once, and the ten largest hold roughly a tenth. Each donor was nominally healthy when sampled (though unrecorded immune exposures were likely). The sequenced sample consisted of PBMCs. This clonotype originated in a man over 45 in good health and CMV-seronegative.

CDR3 protein: CACREQYF. The CDR3 DNA sequence: TGTGCCTGTCGCGAGCAGTACTTC. The V gene is TRBV7-2, the J gene TRBJ2-7; no clear D. The CDR3 consists of 8 residues. Trimming removed 11 bases at V and 6 bases at J, with 5 bases between. Germline CDR1 and CDR2: SGHTA and FQGNSA. Drawing the rest from reference TRBV7-2 and TRBJ2-7, the complete variable domain is GAGVSQSPSNKVTEKGKDVELRCDPISGHTALYWYRQSLGQGLEFLIYFQGNSAPDKSGLPSDRFSAERTGGSVSTLTIQRTQQEDSAVYLCACREQYFGPGTRLTVT.